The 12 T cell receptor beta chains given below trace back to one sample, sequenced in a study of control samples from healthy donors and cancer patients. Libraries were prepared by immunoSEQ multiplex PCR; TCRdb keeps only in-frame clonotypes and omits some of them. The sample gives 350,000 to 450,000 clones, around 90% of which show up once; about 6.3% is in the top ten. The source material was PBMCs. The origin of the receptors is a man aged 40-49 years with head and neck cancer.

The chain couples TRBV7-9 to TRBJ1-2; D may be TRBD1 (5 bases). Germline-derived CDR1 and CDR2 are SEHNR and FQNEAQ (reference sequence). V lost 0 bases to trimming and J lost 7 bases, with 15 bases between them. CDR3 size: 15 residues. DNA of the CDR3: TGTGCCAGCAGCTTAGCCGGGACGGGTACGGGTGGCTACACCTTC. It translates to CASSLAGTGTGGYTF. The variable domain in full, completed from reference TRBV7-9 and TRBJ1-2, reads DTGVSQNPRHKITKRGQNVTFRCDPISEHNRLYWYRQTLGQGPEFLTYFQNEAQLEKSRLLSDRFSAERPKGSFSTLEIQRTEQGDSAMYLCASSLAGTGTGGYTFGSGTRLTVV.

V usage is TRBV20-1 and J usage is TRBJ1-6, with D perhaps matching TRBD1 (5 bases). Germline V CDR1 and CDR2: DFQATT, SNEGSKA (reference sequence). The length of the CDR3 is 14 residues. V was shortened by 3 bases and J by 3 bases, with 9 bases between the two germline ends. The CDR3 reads CSASGQGYNSPLHF. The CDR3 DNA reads TGCAGTGCTAGTGGCCAGGGCTATAATTCACCCCTCCACTTT.

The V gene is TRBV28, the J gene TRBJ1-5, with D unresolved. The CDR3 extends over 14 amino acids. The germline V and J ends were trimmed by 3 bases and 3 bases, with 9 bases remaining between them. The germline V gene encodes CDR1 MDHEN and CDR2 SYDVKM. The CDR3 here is CASSFGPVNQPQHF. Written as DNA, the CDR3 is TGTGCCAGCAGTTTTGGGCCAGTCAATCAGCCCCAGCATTTT.

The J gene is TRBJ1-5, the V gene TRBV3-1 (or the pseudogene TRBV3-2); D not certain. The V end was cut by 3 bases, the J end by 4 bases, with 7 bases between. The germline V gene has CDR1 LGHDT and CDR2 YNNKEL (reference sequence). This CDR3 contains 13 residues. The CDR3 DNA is TGTGCCAGCAGCCAGACCCCTAATCAGCCCCAGCATTTT. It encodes CASSQTPNQPQHF.

In nucleotides, the CDR3 is TGTGCCAGCAGCTTAAGCGGGGGGGTCAGAGGGGCTAATGAGCAGTTCTTC. Its translation: CASSLSGGVRGANEQFF. The chain links TRBV7-2 to TRBJ2-1, with TRBD2 matching 10 bases. The CDR3 has 17 amino acids. Trimming cost V 2 bases and J 7 bases; bases outside gene matches: 11. Germline loops: CDR1 SGHTA, CDR2 FQGNSA.

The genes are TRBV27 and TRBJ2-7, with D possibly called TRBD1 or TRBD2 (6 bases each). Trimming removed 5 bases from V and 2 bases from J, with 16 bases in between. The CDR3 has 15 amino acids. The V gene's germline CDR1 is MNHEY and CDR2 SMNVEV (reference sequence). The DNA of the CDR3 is TGTGCCAGCAGTCAATTACAGGGAGGAGCCTACGAGCAGTACTTC. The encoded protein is CASSQLQGGAYEQYF.

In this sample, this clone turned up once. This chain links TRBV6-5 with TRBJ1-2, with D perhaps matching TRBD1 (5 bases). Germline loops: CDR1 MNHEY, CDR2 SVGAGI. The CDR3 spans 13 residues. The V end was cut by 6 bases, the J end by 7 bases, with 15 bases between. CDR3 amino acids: CASRPGGSFGYTF. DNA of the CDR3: TGTGCCAGCAGGCCCGGGGGGAGTTTTGGCTACACCTTC.

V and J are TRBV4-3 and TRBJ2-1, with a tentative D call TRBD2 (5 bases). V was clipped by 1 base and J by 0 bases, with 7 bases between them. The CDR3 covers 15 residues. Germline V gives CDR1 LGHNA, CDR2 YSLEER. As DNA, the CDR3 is TGCGCCAGCAGCCAAGGGGAGCTCTCCTACAATGAGCAGTTCTTC. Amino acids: CASSQGELSYNEQFF.

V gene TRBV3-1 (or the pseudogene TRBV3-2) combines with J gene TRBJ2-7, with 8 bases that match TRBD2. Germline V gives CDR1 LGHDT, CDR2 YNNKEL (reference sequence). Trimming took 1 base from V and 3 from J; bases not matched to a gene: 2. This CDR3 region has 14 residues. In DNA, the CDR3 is TGTGCCAGCAGCCAAGCTAGCGGGCGCTACGAGCAGTACTTC. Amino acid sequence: CASSQASGRYEQYF.

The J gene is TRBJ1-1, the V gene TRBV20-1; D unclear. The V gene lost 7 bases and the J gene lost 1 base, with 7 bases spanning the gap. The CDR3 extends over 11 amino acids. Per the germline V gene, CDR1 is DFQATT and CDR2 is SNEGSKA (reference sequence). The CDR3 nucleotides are TGCAGTGGCAGCCAGAACACTGAAGCTTTCTTT. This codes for CSGSQNTEAFF.

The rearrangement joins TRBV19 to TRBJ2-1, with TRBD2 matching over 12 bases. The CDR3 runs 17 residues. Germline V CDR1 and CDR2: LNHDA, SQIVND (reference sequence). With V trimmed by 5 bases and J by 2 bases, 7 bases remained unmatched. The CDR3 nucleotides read TGTGCCAGTAGTTACATCTGGACTAGCGGGGCCTACAATGAGCAGTTCTTC. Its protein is CASSYIWTSGAYNEQFF.

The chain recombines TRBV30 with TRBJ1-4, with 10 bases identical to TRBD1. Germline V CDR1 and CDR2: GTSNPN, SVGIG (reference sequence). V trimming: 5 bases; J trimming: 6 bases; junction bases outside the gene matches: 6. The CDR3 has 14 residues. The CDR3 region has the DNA TGTGCCTGGGAAGCCGGGACAGGGGATGAAAAACTGTTTTTT. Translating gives CAWEAGTGDEKLFF. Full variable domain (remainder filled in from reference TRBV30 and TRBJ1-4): SQTIHQWPATLVQPVGSPLSLECTVEGTSNPNLYWYRQAAGRGLQLLFYSVGIGQISSEVPQNLSASRPQDRQFILSSKKLLLSDSGFYLCAWEAGTGDEKLFFGSGTQLSVL.